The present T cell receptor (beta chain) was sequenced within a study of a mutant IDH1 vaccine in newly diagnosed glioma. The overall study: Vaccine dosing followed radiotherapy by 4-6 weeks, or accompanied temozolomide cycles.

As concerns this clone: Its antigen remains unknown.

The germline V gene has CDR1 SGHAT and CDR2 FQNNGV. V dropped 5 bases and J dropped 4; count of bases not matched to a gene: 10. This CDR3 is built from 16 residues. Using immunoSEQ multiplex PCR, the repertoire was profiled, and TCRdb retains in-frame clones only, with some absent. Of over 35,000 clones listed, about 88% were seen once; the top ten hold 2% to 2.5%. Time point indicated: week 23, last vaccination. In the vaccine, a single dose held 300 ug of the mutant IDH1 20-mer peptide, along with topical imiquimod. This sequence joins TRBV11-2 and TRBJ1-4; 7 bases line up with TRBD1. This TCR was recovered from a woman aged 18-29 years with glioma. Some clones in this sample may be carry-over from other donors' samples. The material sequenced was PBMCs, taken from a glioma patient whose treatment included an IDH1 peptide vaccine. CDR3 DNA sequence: TGTGCCAGCAGCCAAAGGGGGCAGGGCTATAATGAAAAACTGTTTTTT. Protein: CASSQRGQGYNEKLFF.